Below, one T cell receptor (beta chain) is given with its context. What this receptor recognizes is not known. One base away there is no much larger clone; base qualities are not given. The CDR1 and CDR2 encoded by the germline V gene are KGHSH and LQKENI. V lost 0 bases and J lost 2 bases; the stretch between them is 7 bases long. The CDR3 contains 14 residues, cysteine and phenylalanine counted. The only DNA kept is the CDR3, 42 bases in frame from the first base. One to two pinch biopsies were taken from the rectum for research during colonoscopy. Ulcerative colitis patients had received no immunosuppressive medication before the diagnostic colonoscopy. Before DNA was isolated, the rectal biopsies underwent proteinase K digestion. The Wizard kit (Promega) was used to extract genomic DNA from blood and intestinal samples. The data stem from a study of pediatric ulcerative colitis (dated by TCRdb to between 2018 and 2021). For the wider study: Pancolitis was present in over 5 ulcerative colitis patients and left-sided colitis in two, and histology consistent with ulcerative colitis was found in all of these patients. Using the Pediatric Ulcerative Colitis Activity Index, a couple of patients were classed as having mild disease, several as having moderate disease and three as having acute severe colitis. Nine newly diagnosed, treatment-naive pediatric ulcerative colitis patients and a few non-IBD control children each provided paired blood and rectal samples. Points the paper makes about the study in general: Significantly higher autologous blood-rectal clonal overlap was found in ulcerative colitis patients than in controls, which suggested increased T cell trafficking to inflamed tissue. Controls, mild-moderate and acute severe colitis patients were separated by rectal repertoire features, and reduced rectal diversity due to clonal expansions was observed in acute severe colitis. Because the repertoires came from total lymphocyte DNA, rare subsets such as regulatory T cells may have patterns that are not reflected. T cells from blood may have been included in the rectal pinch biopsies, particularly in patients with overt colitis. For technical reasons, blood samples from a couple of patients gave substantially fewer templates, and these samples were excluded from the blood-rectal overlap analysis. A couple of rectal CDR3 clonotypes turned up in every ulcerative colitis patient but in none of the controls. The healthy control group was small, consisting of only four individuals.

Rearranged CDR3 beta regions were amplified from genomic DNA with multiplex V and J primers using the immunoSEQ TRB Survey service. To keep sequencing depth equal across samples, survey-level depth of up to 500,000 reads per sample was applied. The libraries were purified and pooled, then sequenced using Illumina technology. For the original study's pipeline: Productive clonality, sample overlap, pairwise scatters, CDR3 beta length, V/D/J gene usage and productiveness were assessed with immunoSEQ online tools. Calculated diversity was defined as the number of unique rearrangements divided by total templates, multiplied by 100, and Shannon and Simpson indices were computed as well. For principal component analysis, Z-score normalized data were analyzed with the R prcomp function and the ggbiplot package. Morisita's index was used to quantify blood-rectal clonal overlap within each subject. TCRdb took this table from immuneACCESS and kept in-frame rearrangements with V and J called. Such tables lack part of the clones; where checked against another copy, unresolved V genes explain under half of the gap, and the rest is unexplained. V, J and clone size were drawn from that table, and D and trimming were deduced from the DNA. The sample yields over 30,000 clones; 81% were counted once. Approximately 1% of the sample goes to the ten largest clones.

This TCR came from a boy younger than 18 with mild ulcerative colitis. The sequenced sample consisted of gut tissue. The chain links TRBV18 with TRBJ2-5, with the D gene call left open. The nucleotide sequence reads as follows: TGTGCCAGCTCACCACCAACAGCGCAAGAGACCCAGTACTTC. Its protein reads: CASSPPTAQETQYF.